This T cell receptor (delta chain) appears in the sequencing data of a study of gamma-delta T cells after stem cell transplantation. TCRdb re-analyzed the RT-PCR reads via CATT. The sample includes thousands of delta-chain clones, around a quarter of them seen just once. This clone was seen a few times. Germline V gene sequence: CDR1 TSWWSYY, CDR2 QGS. The CDR3 spans 14 residues. Trimming stripped 0 bases from V and 3 bases from J, with 8 bases between. This chain uses TRDV1 with TRDJ1; D call uncertain. Material: gamma-delta T cells. This TCR was sampled from a human donor. It is not recorded whose cells these are; they may come from a transplant donor. CDR3 residues: CALGELGGSDKLIF. The CDR3 DNA sequence: TGTGCTCTTGGGGAACTGGGAGGGTCCGATAAACTCATCTTT.